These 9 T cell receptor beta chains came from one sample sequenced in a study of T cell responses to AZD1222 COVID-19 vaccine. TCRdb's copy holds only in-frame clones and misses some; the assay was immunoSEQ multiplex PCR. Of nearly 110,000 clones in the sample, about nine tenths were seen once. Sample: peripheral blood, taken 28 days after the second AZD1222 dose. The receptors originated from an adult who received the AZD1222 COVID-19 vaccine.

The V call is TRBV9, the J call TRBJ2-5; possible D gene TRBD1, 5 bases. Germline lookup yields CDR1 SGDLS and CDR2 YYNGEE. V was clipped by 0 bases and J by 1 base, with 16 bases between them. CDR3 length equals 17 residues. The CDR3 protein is CASSVDPLTGAQETQYF. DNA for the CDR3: TGTGCCAGCAGCGTAGACCCCTTGACTGGGGCCCAAGAGACCCAGTACTTC.

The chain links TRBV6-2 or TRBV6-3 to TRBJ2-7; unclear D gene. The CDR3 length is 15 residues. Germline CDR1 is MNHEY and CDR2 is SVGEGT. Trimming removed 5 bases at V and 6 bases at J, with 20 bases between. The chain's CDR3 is CASSPQRLRFREQYF. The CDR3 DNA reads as TGTGCCAGCAGTCCACAGAGGTTACGATTCCGCGAGCAGTACTTC.

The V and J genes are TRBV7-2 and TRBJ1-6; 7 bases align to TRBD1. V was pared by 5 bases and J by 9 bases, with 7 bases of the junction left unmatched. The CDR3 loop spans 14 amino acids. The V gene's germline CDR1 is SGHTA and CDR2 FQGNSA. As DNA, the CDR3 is TGTGCCAGCAGCCCTAACAGGGGAAGTTCACCCCTCCACTTT. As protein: CASSPNRGSSPLHF.

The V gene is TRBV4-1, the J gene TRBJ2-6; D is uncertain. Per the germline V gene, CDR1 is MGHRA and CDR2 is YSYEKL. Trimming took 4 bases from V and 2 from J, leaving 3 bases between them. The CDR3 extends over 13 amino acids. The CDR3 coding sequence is TGCGCCAGCAGCCTGGCTGGGGCCAACGTCCTGACTTTC. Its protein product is CASSLAGANVLTF.

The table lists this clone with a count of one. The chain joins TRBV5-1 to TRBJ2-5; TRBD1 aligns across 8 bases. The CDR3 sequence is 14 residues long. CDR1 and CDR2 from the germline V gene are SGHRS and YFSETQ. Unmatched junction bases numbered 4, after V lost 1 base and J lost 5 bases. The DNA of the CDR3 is TGCGCCAGCAGCTTGCAGGGGGCAGGGGAGACCCAGTACTTC. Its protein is CASSLQGAGETQYF.

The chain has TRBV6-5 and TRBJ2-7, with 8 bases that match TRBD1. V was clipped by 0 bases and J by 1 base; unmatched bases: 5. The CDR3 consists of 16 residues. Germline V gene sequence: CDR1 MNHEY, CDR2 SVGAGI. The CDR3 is CASSYSGQGASYEQYF. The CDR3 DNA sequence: TGTGCCAGCAGTTACTCAGGGCAGGGGGCTTCCTACGAGCAGTACTTC.

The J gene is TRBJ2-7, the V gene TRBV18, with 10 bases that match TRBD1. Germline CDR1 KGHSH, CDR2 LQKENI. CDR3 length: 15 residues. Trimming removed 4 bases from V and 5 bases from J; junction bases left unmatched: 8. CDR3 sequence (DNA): TGTGCCAGCTCACTTTCGACAGGGGGCTTTAACGAGCAGTACTTC. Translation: CASSLSTGGFNEQYF.

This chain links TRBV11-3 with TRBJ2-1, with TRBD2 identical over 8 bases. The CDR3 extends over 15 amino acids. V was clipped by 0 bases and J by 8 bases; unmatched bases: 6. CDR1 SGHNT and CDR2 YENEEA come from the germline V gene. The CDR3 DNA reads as TGTGCCAGCAGCTTAGAAGTGCGGCGGGGGGATGAGCAGTTCTTC. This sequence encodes CASSLEVRRGDEQFF.

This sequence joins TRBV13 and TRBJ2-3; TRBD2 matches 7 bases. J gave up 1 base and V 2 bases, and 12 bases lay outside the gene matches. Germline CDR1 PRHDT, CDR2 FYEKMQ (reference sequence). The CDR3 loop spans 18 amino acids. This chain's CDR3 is CASSLLRLAATRTDTQYF. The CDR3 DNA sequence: TGTGCCAGCAGCTTACTCCGGCTAGCGGCAACCCGCACAGATACGCAGTATTTT.